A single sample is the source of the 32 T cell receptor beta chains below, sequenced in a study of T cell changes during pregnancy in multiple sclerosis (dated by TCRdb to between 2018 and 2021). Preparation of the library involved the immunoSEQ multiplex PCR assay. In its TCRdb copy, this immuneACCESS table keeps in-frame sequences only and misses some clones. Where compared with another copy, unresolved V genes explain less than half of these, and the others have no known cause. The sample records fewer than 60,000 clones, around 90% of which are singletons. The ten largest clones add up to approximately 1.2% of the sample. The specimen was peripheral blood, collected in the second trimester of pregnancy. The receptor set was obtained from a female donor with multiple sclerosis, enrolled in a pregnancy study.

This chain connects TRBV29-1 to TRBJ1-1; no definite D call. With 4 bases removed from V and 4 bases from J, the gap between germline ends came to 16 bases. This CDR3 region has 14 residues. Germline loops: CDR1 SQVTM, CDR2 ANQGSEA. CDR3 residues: CSVVVSVSVTEAFF. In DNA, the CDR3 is TGCAGCGTTGTGGTCAGTGTGAGCGTCACTGAAGCTTTCTTT.

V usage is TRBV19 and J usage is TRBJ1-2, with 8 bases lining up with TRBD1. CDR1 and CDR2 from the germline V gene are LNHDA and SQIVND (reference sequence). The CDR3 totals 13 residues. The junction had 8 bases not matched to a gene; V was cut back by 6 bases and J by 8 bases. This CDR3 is CASSLRDRLGYTF. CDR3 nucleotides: TGTGCCAGTAGCCTCCGGGACAGGCTCGGCTACACCTTC.

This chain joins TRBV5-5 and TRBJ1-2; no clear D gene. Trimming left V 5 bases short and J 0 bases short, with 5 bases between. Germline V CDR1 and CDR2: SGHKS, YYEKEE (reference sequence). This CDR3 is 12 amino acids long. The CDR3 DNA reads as TGTGCCAGCAGTAGATCTAACTATGGCTACACCTTC. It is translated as CASSRSNYGYTF. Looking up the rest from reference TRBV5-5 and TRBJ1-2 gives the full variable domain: DAGVTQSPTHLIKTRGQQVTLRCSPISGHKSVSWYQQVLGQGPQFIFQYYEKEERGRGNFPDRFSARQFPNYSSELNVNALLLGDSALYLCASSRSNYGYTFGSGTRLTVV.

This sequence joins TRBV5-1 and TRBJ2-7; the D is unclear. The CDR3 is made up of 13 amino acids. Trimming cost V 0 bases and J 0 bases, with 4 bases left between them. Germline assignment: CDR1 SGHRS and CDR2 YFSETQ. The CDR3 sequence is CASSLAGSYEQYF. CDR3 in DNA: TGCGCCAGCAGCTTGGCCGGCTCCTACGAGCAGTACTTC. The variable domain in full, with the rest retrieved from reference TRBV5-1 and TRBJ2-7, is KAGVTQTPRYLIKTRGQQVTLSCSPISGHRSVSWYQQTPGQGLQFLFEYFSETQRNKGNFPGRFSGRQFSNSRSEMNVSTLELGDSALYLCASSLAGSYEQYFGPGTRLTVT.

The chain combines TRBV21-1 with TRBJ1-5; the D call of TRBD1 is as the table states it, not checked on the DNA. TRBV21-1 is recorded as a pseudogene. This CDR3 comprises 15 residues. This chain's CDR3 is CASSVRTGSNQPQHF. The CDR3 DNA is TGTGCCAGCAGCGTCCGGACAGGGAGCAATCAGCCCCAGCATTTT.

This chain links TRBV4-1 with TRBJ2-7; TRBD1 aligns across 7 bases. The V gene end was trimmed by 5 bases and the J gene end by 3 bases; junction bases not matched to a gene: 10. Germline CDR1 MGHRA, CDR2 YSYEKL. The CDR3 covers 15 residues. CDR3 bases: TGCGCCAGCAGCTCCTGGACAGGCCGATTCTACGAGCAGTACTTC. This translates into CASSSWTGRFYEQYF.

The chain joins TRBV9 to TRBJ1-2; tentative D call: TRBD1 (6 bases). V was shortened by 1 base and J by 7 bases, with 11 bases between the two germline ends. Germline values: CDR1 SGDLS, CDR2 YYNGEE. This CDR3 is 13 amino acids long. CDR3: CASSVFRGSGYTF. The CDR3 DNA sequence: TGTGCCAGCAGCGTATTTAGGGGGTCTGGCTACACCTTC.

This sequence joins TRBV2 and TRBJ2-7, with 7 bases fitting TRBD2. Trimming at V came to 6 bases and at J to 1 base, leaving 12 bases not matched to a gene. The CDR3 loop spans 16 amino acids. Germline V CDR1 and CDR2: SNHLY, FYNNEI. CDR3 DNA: TGTGCCAGCAGAGACCCTGGGGGGGGTAAATCCTACGAGCAGTACTTC. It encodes CASRDPGGGKSYEQYF.

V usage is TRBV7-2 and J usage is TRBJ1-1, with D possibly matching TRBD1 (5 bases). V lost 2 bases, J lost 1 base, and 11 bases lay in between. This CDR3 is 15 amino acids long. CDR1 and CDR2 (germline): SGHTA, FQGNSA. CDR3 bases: TGTGCCAGCAGCTTACGCGGGGCGGGGAACACTGAAGCTTTCTTT. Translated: CASSLRGAGNTEAFF.

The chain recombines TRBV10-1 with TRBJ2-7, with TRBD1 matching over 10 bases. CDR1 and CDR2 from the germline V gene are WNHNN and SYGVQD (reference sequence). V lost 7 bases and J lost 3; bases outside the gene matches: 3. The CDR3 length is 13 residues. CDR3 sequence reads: CASKTGGLYEQYF. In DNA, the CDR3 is TGCGCCAGCAAGACAGGGGGCCTCTACGAGCAGTACTTC.

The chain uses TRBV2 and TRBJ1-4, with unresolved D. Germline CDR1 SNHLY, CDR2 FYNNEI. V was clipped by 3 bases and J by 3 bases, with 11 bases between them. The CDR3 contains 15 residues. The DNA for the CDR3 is TGTGCCAGCAGTGACCCGTGGCGGCCTAATGAAAAACTGTTTTTT. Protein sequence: CASSDPWRPNEKLFF.

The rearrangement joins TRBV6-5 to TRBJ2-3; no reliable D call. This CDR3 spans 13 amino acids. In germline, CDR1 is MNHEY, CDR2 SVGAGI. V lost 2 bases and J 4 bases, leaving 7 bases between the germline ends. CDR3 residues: CASSYPGSDTQYF. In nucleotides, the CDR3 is TGTGCCAGCAGTTACCCAGGTTCAGATACGCAGTATTTT.

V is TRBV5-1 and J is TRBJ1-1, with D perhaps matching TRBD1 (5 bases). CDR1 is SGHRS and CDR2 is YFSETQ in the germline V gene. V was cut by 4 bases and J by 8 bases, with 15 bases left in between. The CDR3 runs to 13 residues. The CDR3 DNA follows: TGCGCCAGCAGCCTGGGGGGGGTCGAGGAAGCTTTCTTT. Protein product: CASSLGGVEEAFF.

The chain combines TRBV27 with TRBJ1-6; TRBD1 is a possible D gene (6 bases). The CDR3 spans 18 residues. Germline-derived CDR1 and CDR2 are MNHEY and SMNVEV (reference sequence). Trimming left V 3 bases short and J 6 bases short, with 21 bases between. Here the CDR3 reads CASSFGARGGARNSPLHF. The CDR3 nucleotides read TGTGCCAGCAGTTTTGGGGCGAGGGGGGGCGCGCGTAATTCACCCCTCCACTTT.

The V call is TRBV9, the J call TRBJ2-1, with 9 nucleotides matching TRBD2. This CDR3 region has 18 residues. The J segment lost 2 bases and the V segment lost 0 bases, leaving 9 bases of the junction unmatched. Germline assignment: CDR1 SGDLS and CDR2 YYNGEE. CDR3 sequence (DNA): TGTGCCAGCAGCGTAGCTACGCCGGCTAGCGGGGCCTACAATGAGCAGTTCTTC. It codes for CASSVATPASGAYNEQFF.

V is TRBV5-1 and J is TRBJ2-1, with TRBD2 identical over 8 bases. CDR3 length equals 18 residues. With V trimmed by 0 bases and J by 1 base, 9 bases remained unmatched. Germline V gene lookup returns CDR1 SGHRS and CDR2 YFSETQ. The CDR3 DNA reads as TGCGCCAGCAGCTTGGTCGGGGGGGGCCTACTTTCCTACAATGAGCAGTTCTTC. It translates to CASSLVGGGLLSYNEQFF.

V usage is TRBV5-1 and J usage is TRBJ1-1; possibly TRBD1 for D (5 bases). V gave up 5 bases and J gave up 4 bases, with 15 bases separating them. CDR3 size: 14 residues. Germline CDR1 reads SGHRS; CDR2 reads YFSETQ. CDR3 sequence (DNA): TGCGCCAGCAGACCCCAGGGCTTGAGCACTGAAGCTTTCTTT. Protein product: CASRPQGLSTEAFF.

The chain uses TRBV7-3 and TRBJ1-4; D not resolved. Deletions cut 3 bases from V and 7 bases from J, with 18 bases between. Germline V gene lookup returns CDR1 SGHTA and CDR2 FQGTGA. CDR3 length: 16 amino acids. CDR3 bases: TGTGCCAGCAGCTTCAACATTACGGGCGGGGTTGAAAAACTGTTTTTT. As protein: CASSFNITGGVEKLFF. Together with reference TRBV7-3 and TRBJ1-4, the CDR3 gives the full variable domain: GAGVSQTPSNKVTEKGKYVELRCDPISGHTALYWYRQSLGQGPEFLIYFQGTGAADDSGLPNDRFFAVRPEGSVSTLKIQRTERGDSAVYLCASSFNITGGVEKLFFGSGTQLSVL.

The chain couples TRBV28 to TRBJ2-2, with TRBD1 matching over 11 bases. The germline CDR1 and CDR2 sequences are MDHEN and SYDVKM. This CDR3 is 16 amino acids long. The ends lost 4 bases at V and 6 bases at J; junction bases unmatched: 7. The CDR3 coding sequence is TGTGCCAGCAGTTCCTCGGGACAGGGGGTTCCCGGGGAGCTGTTTTTT. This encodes CASSSSGQGVPGELFF. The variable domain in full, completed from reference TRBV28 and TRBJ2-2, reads DVKVTQSSRYLVKRTGEKVFLECVQDMDHENMFWYRQDPGLGLRLIYFSYDVKMKEKGDIPEGYSVSREKKERFSLILESASTNQTSMYLCASSSSGQGVPGELFFGEGSRLTVL.

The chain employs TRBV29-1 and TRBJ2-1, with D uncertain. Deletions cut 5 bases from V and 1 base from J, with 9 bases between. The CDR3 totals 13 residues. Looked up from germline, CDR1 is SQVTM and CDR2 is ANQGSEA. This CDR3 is CSVSENSYNEQFF. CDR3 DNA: TGCAGCGTTAGCGAAAATTCCTACAATGAGCAGTTCTTC.

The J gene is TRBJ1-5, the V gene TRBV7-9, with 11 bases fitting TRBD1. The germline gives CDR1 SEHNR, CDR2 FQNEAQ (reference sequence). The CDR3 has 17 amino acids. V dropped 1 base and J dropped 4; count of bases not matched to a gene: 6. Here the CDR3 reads CASSLDSGTGGNQPQHF. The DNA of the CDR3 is TGTGCCAGCAGCTTAGATTCCGGGACAGGGGGGAATCAGCCCCAGCATTTT.

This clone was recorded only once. CDR3 sequence: CASSDQRGGTDTQYF. Written as DNA, the CDR3 is TGTGCCAGCAGTGACCAGCGGGGGGGGACAGATACGCAGTATTTT. The rearrangement uses TRBV27 and TRBJ2-3, with 10 nucleotides matching TRBD2. The V and J ends lost 5 bases and 3 bases, in that order; junction bases with no gene match: 5. The CDR3 is made up of 15 amino acids. Germline CDR1 is MNHEY and CDR2 is SMNVEV (reference sequence).

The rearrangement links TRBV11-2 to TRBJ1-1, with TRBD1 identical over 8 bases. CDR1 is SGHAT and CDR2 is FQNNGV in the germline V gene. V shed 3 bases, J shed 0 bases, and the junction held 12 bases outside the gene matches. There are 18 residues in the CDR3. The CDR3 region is CASSFRTGRGVMNTEAFF. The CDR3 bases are TGTGCCAGCAGCTTTCGGACAGGGAGGGGGGTTATGAACACTGAAGCTTTCTTT.

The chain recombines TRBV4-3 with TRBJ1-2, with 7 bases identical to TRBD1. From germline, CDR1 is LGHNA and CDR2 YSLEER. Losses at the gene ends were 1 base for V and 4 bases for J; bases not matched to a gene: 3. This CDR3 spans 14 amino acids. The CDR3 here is CASSQGTGVYGYTF. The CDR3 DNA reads TGCGCCAGCAGCCAAGGAACAGGGGTCTATGGCTACACCTTC.

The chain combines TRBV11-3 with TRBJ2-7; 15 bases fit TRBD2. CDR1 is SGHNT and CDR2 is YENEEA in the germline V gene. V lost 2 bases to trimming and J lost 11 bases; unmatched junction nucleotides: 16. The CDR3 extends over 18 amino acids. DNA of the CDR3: TGTGCCAGCAGCTTATTTTCGCCATCCGGGACTAGCGGGGGGAAGGAGTACTTC. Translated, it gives CASSLFSPSGTSGGKEYF.

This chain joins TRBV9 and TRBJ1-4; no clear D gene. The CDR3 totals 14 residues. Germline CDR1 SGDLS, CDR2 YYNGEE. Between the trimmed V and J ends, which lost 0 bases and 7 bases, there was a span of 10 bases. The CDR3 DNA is TGTGCCAGCAGCGTAGGGGCAGATGCTGAAAAACTGTTTTTT. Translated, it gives CASSVGADAEKLFF.

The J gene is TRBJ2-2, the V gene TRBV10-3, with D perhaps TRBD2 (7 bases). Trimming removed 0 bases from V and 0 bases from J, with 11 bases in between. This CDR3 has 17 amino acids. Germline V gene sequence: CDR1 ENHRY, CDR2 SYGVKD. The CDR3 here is CAISESRGGANTGELFF. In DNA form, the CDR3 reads TGTGCCATCAGTGAGTCGAGGGGGGGGGCGAACACCGGGGAGCTGTTTTTT.

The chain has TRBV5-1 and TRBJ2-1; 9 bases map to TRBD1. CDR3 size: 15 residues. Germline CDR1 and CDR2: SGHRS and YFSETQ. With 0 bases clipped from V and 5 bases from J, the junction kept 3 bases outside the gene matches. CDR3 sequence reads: CASSLARQGDNEQFF. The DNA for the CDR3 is TGCGCCAGCAGCTTGGCGAGACAGGGGGACAATGAGCAGTTCTTC. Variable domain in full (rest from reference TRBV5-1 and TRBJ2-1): KAGVTQTPRYLIKTRGQQVTLSCSPISGHRSVSWYQQTPGQGLQFLFEYFSETQRNKGNFPGRFSGRQFSNSRSEMNVSTLELGDSALYLCASSLARQGDNEQFFGPGTRLTVL.

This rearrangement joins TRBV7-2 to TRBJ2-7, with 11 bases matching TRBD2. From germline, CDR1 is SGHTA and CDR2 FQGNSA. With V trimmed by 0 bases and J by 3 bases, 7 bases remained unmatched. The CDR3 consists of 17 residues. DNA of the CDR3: TGTGCCAGCAGCTTAGCGCTACGTCTAGCGGGGGGCTACGAGCAGTACTTC. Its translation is CASSLALRLAGGYEQYF.

The CDR3 nucleotides are TGCGCCAGCAGCTACCTAATGGGACAACCCTACGAGCAGTACTTC. Its translation is CASSYLMGQPYEQYF. V is TRBV5-1 and J is TRBJ2-7; a possible D gene is TRBD1 (6 bases). The CDR3 loop spans 15 amino acids. Trimming stripped 3 bases from V and 2 bases from J, with 15 bases between. From germline, CDR1 is SGHRS and CDR2 YFSETQ.

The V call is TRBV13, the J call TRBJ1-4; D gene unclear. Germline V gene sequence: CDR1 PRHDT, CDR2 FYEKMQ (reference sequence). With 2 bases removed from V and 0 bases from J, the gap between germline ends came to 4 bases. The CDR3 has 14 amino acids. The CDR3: CASSLTSTNEKLFF. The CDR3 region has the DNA TGTGCCAGCAGCTTAACATCAACTAATGAAAAACTGTTTTTT.

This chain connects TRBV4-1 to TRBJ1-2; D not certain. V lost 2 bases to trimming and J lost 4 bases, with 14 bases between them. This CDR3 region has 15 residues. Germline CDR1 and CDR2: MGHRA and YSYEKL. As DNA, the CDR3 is TGCGCCAGCAGCCAAAATTCGCCGGGAGCCTATGGCTACACCTTC. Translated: CASSQNSPGAYGYTF.